This T cell receptor beta chain was documented in a study of T cells after posttransplantation cyclophosphamide. Germline loops: CDR1 SGHDN, CDR2 FVKESK. The CDR3 spans 21 residues. Trimming removed 6 bases at V and 1 base at J, with 31 bases between. This clone was counted many times. As yet, its antigen is unknown. This related bone marrow graft donor gave peripheral blood on the day of marrow donation. Whole-study results and caveats: Skin or GI-infiltrating T cells shared few TRB sequences with blood. Later blood repertoires were often dominated by clones from the donor CD8+ memory compartment.

Repertoires were generated with immunoSEQ multiplex PCR, while TCRdb's copy carries only in-frame clones and drops some. Recorded here are 20,000 to 30,000 clones, none singletons. The source is a woman aged 45 to 65 in good health, CMV-negative, and a related stem cell transplant donor. This chain uses TRBV14 with TRBJ1-5; possible D gene TRBD1, 6 bases. The sample taken for sequencing was PBMCs. The CDR3 DNA is TGTGCCAGCAGACCCATCGGGCATCCGGGACACCAAGAAAGGAGCAATCAGCCCCAGCATTTT. Amino acids: CASRPIGHPGHQERSNQPQHF.